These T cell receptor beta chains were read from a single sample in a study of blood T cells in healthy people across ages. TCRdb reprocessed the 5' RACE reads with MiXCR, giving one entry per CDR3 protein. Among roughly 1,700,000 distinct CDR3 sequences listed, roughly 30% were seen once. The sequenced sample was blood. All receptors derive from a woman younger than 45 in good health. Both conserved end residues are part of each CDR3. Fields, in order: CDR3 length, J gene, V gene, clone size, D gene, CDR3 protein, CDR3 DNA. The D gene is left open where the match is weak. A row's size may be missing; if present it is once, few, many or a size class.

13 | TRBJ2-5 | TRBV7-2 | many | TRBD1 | CASSPGGRETQYF | TGCGCCAGCAGTCCAGGGGGCAGGGAGACCCAGTACTTC
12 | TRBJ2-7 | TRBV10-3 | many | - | CAISGLESEQYF | TGTGCCATCAGTGGTTTAGAAAGCGAGCAGTACTTC
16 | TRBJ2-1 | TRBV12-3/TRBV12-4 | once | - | CASSLALTSGLNEQSF | TGTGCCAGCAGTTTAGCGCTCACATCGGGCCTCAATGAGCAGTCCTTC
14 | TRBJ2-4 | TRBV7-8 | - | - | CASSSTIAKNIQYF | TGTGCCAGCAGCTCGACTATAGCCAAAAACATTCAGTACTTC
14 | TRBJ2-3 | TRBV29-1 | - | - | CSVVWVSSTDTQYF | TGCAGCGTTGTTTGGGTATCTAGCACAGATACGCAGTATTTT
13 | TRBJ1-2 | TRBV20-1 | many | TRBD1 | CSARTGGAYGYTF | TGCAGTGCTAGGACAGGGGGGGCCTATGGCTACACCTTC
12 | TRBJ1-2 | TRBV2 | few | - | CASRDMTGGYTF | TGTGCCAGCAGGGACATGACTGGTGGCTACACCTTC
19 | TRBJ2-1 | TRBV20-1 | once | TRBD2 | CSAKQTGSLAGGPGNEQFF | TGCAGTGCTAAGCAGACAGGGTCGTTGGCGGGGGGGCCTGGCAATGAGCAGTTCTTC
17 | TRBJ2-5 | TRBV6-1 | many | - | CASSVLGRTRRSETQYF | TGTGCCAGCAGTGTTCTAGGGCGAACTCGGAGGTCGGAGACCCAGTACTTC
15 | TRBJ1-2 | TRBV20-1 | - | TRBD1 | CSARAGTGGLYDYTF | TGCAGTGCTAGGGCAGGGACAGGGGGGCTCTATGACTACACCTTC
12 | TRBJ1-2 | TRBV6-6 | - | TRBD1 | CASISDRDGYTF | TGTGCCAGCATCTCGGACAGGGACGGCTACACCTTC
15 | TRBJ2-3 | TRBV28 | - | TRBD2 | CASTLLAGSTDTQYF | TGTGCCAGCACCTTACTAGCGGGTAGCACAGATACGCAGTATTTT
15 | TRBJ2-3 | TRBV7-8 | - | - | CASSPNRTSLGTQYF | TGTGCCAGCAGCCCCAATCGGACCAGTCTAGGTACGCAGTATTTT
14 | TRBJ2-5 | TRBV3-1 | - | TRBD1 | CASSGRQGRETQYF | TGTGCCAGCAGCGGCAGACAGGGCAGAGAGACCCAGTACTTC
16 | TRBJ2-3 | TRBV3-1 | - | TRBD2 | CASSRGLAAHTDTQYF | TGTGCCAGCAGCCGTGGACTAGCGGCGCACACAGATACGCAGTATTTT
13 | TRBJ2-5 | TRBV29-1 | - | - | CSVGRRGQETQYF | TGCAGCGTTGGCCGAAGGGGTCAAGAGACCCAGTACTTC
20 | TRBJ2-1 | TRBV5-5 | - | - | CVSSLTPGHFKAYSYNEQFF | TGTGTCAGCAGCCTGACTCCGGGACATTTTAAAGCCTACTCCTACAATGAGCAGTTCTTC
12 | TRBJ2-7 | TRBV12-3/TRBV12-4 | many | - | CASSPWWGEQYF | TGTGCCAGCAGCCCCTGGTGGGGGGAGCAGTACTTC
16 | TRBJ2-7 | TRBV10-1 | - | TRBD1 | CASSLRQGSTTDEQYF | TGCGCCAGCAGCCTCAGACAGGGCTCGACTACTGACGAGCAGTACTTC
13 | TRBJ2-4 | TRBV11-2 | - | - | CASSYTGSQSQYF | TGTGCCAGCAGTTATACCGGGAGCCAAAGCCAGTACTTC
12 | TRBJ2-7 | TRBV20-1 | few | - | CSAAPGPGEQYF | TGCAGTGCTGCCCCGGGCCCCGGCGAGCAGTACTTC
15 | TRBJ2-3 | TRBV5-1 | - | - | CASSWGDSAVDTQYF | TGCGCCAGCAGCTGGGGGGACTCAGCGGTGGATACGCAGTATTTT
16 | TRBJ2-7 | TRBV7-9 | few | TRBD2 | CASSFARTSGSDEQYF | TGTGCCAGCAGCTTTGCCCGGACTAGCGGGAGTGACGAGCAGTACTTC
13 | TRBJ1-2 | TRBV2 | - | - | CASSEVPNNGYTF | TGTGCCAGCAGTGAGGTTCCGAATAATGGCTACACCTTC
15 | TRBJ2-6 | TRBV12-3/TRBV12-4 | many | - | CASTQTWAGANVLTF | TGTGCCAGCACCCAGACCTGGGCTGGGGCCAACGTCCTGACTTTC
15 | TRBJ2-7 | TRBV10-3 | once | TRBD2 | CAISGTSGGVNEQYF | TGTGCCATCAGTGGGACTAGCGGGGGGGTTAACGAGCAGTACTTC
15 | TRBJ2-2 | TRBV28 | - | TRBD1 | CASRPGTGGSGELFF | TGTGCCAGCAGACCCGGGACAGGGGGCTCCGGGGAGCTGTTTTTT
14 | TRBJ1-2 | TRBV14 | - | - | CASSQPYGDYGYTF | TGTGCCAGCAGCCAGCCCTACGGGGACTATGGCTACACCTTC
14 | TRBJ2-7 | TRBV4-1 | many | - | CASSQAEGIYEQYF | TGCGCCAGCAGCCAAGCAGAAGGTATCTACGAGCAGTACTTC
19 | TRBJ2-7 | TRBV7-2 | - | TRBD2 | CASSSVGSGRPSSYNEQYF | TGTGCCAGCAGCTCAGTGGGTAGCGGGAGACCCAGCTCCTACAATGAGCAGTACTTC
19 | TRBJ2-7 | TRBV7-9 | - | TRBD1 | CASSLDLGQGPLGSYEQYF | TGTGCCAGCAGCTTAGATCTGGGACAGGGGCCCCTGGGCTCCTACGAGCAGTACTTC
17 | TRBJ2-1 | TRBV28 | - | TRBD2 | CTSSSTAGLAGNNEQFF | TGTACCAGCAGTTCCACCGCCGGACTAGCGGGAAACAATGAGCAGTTCTTC